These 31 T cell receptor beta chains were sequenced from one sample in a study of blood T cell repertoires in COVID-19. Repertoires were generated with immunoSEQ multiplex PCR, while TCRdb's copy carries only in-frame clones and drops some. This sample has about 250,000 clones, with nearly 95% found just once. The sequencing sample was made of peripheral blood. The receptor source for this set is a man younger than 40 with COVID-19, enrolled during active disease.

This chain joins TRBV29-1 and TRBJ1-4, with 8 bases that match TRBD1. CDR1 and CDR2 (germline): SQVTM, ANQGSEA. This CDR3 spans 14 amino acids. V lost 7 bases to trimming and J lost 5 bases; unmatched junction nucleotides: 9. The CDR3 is CSGRGPIPNEKLFF. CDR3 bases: TGCAGCGGCAGGGGGCCGATTCCCAATGAAAAACTGTTTTTT.

CDR3: CASSQAYAGIQSYGYTF. CDR3 DNA: TGCGCCAGCAGCCAAGCGTATGCGGGGATCCAATCCTATGGCTACACCTTC. The chain recombines TRBV4-1 with TRBJ1-2; no reliable D call. The ends were cut back, 1 base at V and 4 bases at J, with 19 bases in the middle. The germline V gene has CDR1 MGHRA and CDR2 YSYEKL. This CDR3 is built from 17 residues.

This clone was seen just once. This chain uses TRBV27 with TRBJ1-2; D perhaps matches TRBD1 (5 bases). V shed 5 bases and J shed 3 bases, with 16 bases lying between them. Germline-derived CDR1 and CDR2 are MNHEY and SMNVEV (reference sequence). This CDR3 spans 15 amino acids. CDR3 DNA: TGTGCCAGCAGTCTAATGGGGCAGGGCGACTATGGCTACACCTTC. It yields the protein CASSLMGQGDYGYTF.

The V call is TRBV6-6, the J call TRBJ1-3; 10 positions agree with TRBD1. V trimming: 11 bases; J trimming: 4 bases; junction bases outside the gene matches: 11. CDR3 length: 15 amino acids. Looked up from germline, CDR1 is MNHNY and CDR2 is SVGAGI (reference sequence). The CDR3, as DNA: TGTGCCGCCAGGCCGGGACAGGGGTCCGGAAACACCATATATTTT. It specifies CAARPGQGSGNTIYF.

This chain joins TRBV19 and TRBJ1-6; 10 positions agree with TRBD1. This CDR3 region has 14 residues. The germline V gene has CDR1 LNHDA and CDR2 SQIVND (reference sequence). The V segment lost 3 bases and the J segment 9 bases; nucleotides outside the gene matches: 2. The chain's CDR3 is CASSIGDRGSPLHF. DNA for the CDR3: TGTGCCAGTAGTATCGGGGACAGGGGTTCACCCCTCCACTTT.

Here the CDR3 reads CASSRGPGLAQNNEQFF. The DNA for the CDR3 is TGCGCCAGCAGCCGGGGACCGGGACTAGCGCAAAACAATGAGCAGTTCTTC. The rearrangement links TRBV5-1 to TRBJ2-1; 10 bases are shared with TRBD2. This CDR3 is 17 amino acids long. The V and J ends lost 4 bases and 5 bases, in that order; junction bases with no gene match: 12. Germline CDR1 and CDR2: SGHRS and YFSETQ. The variable domain in full, completed from reference TRBV5-1 and TRBJ2-1, reads KAGVTQTPRYLIKTRGQQVTLSCSPISGHRSVSWYQQTPGQGLQFLFEYFSETQRNKGNFPGRFSGRQFSNSRSEMNVSTLELGDSALYLCASSRGPGLAQNNEQFFGPGTRLTVL.

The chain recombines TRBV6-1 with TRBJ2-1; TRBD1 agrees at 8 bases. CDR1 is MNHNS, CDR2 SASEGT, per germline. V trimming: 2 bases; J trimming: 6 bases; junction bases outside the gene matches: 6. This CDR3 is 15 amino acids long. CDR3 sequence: CASSETGTGFNEQFF. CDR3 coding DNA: TGTGCCAGCAGTGAAACCGGGACAGGTTTCAATGAGCAGTTCTTC.

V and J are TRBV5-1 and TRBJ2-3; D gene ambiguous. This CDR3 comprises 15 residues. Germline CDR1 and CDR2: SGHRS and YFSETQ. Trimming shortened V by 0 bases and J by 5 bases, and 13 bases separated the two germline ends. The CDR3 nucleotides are TGCGCCAGCAGCTTGGCCTCGGCGGCCCGAGATACGCAGTATTTT. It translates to CASSLASAARDTQYF.

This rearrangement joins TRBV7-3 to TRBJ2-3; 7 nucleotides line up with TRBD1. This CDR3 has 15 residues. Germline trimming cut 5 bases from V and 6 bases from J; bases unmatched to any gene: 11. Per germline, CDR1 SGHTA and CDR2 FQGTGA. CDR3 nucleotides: TGTGCCAGCAGCCAATCCGGGACAGAAGGGGATACGCAGTATTTT. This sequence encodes CASSQSGTEGDTQYF.

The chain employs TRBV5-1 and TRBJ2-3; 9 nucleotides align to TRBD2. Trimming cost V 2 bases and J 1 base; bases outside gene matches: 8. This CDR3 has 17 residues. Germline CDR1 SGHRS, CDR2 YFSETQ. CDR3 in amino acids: CASSFLWASGGTDTQYF. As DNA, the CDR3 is TGCGCCAGCAGCTTTCTCTGGGCTAGCGGGGGCACAGATACGCAGTATTTT.

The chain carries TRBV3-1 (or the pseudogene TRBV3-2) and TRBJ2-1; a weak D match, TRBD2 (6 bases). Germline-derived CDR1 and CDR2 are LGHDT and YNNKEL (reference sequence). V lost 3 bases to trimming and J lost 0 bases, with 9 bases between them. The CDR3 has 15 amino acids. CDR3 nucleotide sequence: TGTGCCAGCAGCCATAGCGGAAACTCCTACAATGAGCAGTTCTTC. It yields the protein CASSHSGNSYNEQFF.

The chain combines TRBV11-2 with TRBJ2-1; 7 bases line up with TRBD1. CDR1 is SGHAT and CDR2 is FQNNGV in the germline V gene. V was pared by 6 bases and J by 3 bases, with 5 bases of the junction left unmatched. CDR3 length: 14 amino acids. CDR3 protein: CASSRTGNYNEQFF. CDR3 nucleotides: TGTGCCAGCAGTCGGACAGGTAACTACAATGAGCAGTTCTTC.

The chain's CDR3 is CASSQGRGHSEQFF. The CDR3 DNA reads as TGTGCCAGCAGCCAAGGCAGGGGGCATAGTGAGCAGTTCTTC. The rearrangement links TRBV3-1 (or the pseudogene TRBV3-2) to TRBJ2-1; 8 bases align to TRBD1. V lost 1 base to trimming and J lost 9 bases; unmatched junction nucleotides: 5. Germline V gene sequence: CDR1 LGHDT, CDR2 YNNKEL (reference sequence). The CDR3 contains 14 residues.

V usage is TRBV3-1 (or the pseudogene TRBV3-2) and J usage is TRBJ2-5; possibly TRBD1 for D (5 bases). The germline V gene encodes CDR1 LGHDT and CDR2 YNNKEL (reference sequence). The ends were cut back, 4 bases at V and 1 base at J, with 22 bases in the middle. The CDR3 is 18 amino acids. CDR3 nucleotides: TGTGCCAGCAGCCGGCCGACCGGGCCCAGGGCCCCCCAAGAGACCCAGTACTTC. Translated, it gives CASSRPTGPRAPQETQYF.

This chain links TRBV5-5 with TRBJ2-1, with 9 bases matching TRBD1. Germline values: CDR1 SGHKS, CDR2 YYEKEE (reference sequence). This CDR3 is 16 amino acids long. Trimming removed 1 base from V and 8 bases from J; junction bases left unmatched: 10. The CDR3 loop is CASSLPLTGGLYEQFF. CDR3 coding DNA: TGTGCCAGCAGCTTGCCGTTGACAGGGGGTTTGTATGAGCAGTTCTTC.

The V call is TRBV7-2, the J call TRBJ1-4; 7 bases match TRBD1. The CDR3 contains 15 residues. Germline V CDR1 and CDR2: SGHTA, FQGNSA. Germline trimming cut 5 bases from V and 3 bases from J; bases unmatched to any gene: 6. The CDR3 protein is CASSANRGPNEKLFF. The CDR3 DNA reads TGTGCCAGCAGCGCCAACAGGGGACCTAATGAAAAACTGTTTTTT.

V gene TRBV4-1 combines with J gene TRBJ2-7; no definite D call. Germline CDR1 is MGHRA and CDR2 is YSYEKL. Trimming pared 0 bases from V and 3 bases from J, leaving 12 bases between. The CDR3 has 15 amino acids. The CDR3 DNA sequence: TGCGCCAGCAGCCAAGATGCCCGAAGTAGCTACGAGCAGTACTTC. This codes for CASSQDARSSYEQYF.

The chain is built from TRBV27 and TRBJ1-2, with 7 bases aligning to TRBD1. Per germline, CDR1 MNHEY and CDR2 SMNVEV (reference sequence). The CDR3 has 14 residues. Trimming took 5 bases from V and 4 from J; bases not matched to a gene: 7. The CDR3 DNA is TGTGCCAGCAGTCCCAAGGGACAGATCTATGGCTACACCTTC. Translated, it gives CASSPKGQIYGYTF.

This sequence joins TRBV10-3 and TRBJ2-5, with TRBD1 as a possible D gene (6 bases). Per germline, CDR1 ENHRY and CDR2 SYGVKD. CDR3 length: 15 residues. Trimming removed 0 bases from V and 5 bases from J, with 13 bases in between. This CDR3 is CAISESTWGQETQYF. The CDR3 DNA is TGTGCCATCAGTGAGTCGACGTGGGGGCAGGAGACCCAGTACTTC.

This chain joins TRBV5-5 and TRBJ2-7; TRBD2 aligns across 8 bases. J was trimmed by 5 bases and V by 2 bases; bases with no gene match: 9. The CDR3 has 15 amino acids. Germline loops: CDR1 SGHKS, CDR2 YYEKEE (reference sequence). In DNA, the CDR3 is TGTGCCAGCAGCTTCGACGGGACTAGTTGGCACGAGCAGTACTTC. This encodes CASSFDGTSWHEQYF.

The CDR3 coding sequence is TGTGCCAGCAGCCCGACAGCGACCGGGGAGCTGTTTTTT. This codes for CASSPTATGELFF. The chain joins TRBV12-3 or TRBV12-4 to TRBJ2-2; tentatively, D is TRBD1 (5 bases). Trimming pared 6 bases from V and 5 bases from J, leaving 10 bases between. This CDR3 is built from 13 residues.

CDR3 protein: CASSLGGDYSNQPQHF. The CDR3 DNA reads TGTGCCAGCAGCCTAGGGGGGGATTATAGCAATCAGCCCCAGCATTTT. The J gene is TRBJ1-5, the V gene TRBV9, with D perhaps TRBD1 (6 bases). With 4 bases removed from V and 0 bases from J, the gap between germline ends came to 14 bases. The V gene's germline CDR1 is SGDLS and CDR2 YYNGEE. CDR3 size: 16 residues.

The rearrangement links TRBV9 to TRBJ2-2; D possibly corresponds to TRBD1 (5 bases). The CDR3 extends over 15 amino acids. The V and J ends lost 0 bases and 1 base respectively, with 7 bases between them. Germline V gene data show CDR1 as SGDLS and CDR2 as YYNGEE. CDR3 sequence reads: CASSVEGVNTGELFF. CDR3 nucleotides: TGTGCCAGCAGCGTAGAAGGGGTGAACACCGGGGAGCTGTTTTTT.

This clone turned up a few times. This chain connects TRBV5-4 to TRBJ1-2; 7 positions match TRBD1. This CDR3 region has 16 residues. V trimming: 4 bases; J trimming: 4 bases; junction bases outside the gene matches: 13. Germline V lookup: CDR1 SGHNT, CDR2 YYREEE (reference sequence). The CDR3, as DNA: TGTGCCAGCAGCCCGGGACAGCGACAACTTTCCTATGGCTACACCTTC. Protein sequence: CASSPGQRQLSYGYTF.

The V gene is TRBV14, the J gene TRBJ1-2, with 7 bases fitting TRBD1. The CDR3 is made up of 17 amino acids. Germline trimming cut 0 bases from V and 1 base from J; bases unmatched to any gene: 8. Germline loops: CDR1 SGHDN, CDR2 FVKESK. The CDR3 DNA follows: TGTGCCAGCAGCCAAGATCGAGGGGGACAGAATAACTATGGCTACACCTTC. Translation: CASSQDRGGQNNYGYTF.

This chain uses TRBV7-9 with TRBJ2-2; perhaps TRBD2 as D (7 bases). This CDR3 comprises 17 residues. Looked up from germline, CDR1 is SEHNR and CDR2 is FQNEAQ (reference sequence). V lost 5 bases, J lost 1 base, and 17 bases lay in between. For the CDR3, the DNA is TGTGCCAGCAGCCCCCCTGGGGGGGGCCTGAACACCGGGGAGCTGTTTTTT. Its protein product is CASSPPGGGLNTGELFF.

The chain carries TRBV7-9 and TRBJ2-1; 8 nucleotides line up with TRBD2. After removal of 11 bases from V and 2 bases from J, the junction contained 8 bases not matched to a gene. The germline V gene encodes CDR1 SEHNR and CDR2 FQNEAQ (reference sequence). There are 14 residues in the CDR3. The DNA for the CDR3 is TGTGCCGGCGGGAGGACAGACGCCTACAATGAGCAGTTCTTC. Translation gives CAGGRTDAYNEQFF.

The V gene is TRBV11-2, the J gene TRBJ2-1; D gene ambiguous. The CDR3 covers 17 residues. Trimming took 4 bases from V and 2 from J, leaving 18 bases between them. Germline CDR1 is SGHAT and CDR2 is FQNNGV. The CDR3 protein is CASSSRTVVIPYNEQFF. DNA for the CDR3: TGTGCCAGCAGCTCTAGAACTGTCGTTATCCCCTACAATGAGCAGTTCTTC.

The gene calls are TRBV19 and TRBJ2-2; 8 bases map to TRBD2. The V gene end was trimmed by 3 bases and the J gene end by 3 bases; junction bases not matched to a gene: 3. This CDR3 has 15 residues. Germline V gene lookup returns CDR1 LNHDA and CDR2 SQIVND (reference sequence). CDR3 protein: CASSIRGGHTGELFF. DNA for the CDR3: TGTGCCAGTAGTATTCGGGGGGGACACACCGGGGAGCTGTTTTTT.

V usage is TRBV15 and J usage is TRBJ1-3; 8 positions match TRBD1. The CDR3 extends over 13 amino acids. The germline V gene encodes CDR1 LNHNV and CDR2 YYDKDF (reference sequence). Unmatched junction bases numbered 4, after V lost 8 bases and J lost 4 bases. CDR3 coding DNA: TGTGCCACCGCCTGGGACAGGGGAAACACCATATATTTT. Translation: CATAWDRGNTIYF.

The CDR3 nucleotides are TGTGCCAGCAGCACTGGGCAGAGCTCCTACAATGAGCAGTTCTTC. Translated: CASSTGQSSYNEQFF. The chain employs TRBV13 and TRBJ2-1; D ambiguous. Trimming removed 5 bases at V and 0 bases at J, with 11 bases between. The CDR3 length is 15 residues. CDR1 is PRHDT, CDR2 FYEKMQ, per germline (reference sequence).